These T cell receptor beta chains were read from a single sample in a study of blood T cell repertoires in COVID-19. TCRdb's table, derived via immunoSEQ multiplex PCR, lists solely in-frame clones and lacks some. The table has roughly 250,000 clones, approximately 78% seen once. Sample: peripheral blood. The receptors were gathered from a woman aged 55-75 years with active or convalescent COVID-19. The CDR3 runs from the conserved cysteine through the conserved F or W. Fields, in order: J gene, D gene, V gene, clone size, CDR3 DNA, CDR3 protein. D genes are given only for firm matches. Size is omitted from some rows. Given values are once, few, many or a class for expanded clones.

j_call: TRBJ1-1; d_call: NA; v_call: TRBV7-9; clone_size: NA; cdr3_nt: TGTGCCAGCAGCTTAATGGCGGGGGGCACTGAAGCTTTCTTT; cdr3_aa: CASSLMAGGTEAFF
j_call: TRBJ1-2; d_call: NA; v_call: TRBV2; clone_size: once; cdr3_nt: TGTGCCAGCCACCCCCGCTACCCCCCTGGTGGCTACACCTTC; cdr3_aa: CASHPRYPPGGYTF
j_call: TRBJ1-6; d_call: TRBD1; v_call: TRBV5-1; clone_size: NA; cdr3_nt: TGCGCCAGCAGCTTGGCCAAGGGGGCGAGAGATTCACCCCTCCACTTT; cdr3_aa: CASSLAKGARDSPLHF
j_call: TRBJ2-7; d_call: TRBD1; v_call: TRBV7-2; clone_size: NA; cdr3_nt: TGTGCCAGCAGCTTAGGCGGGACAGGGATCTACGAGCAGTACTTC; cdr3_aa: CASSLGGTGIYEQYF
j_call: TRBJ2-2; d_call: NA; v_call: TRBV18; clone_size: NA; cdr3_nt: TGTGCCAGCTCACCACTGACTGTGACCGGGGAGCTGTTTTTT; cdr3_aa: CASSPLTVTGELFF
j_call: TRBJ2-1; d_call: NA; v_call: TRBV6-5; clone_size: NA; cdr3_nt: TGTGCCAGCGGGGGGGGCCGAAGCTCCTACAATGAGCAGTTCTTC; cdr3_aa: CASGGGRSSYNEQFF
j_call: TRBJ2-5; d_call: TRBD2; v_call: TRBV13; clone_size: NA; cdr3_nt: TGTGCCAGCAGCCAACTAGCGGGGGGGCCTAGGGGAGAGACCCAGTACTTC; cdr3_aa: CASSQLAGGPRGETQYF
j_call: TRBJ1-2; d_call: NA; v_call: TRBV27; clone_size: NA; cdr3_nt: TGTGCCAGCAGTTTACAGGGAACCGCTGGCTACACCTTC; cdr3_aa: CASSLQGTAGYTF
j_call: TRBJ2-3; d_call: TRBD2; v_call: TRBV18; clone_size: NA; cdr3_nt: TGTGCCAGCTCACCACCGGTGGCTAGCGGGGGCAAAGATACGCAGTATTTT; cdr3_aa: CASSPPVASGGKDTQYF
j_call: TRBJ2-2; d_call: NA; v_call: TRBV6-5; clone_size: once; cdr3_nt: TGTGCCAGCACCAGTGGCACCGGGGAGCTGTTTTTT; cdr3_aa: CASTSGTGELFF
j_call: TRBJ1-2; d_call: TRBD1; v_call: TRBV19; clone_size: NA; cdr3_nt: TGTGCCAGTAGTCCTCTGACAGGGGCGCTCGGCTACACCTTC; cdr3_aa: CASSPLTGALGYTF
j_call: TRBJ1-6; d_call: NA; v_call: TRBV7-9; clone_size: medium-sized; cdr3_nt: TGTGCCAGCAGCCCCCGTGGGGGGGGCGAGTTCAGCAATTCACCCCTCCACTTT; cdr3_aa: CASSPRGGGEFSNSPLHF
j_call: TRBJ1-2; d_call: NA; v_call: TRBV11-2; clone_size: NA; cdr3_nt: TGTGCCAGCAGCTTAAGTCAGGGCCTCTATGGCTACACCTTC; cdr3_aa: CASSLSQGLYGYTF
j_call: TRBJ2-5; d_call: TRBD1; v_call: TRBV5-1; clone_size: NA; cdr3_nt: TGCGCCAGCAGCTTTCGACAGGGGGCCCGAGAGACCCAGTACTTC; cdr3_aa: CASSFRQGARETQYF
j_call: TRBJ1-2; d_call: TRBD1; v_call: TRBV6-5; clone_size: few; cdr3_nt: TGTGCCAGCAGGGCCCCCGACAGGGACTATGGCTACACCTTC; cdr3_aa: CASRAPDRDYGYTF
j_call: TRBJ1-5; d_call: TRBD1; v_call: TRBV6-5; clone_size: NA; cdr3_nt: TGTGCCAGCAGTCATACTACAGGGGCCAATCAGCCCCAGCATTTT; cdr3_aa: CASSHTTGANQPQHF
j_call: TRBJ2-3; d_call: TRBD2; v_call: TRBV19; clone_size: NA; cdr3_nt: TGTGCCAGTAGTATAGGGGCGGGGGGGCCTACAGATACGCAGTATTTT; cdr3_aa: CASSIGAGGPTDTQYF
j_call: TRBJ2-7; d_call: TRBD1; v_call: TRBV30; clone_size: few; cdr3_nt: TGTGCCTATGGACAGGGGGGGCCCTACGAGCAGTACTTC; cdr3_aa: CAYGQGGPYEQYF
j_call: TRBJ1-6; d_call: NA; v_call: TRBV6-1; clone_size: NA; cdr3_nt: TGTGCCAGCAGTGCCAGAATACAGGTTTCTAATTCACCCCTCCACTTT; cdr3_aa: CASSARIQVSNSPLHF
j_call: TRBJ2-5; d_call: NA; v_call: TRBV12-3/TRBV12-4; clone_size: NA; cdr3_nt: TGTGCCAGCTCCTCAGGGCAGACCCAGTACTTC; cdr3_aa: CASSSGQTQYF
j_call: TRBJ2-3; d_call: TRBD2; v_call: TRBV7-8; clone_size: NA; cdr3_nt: TGTGCCAGCAGCTTGGGGCGGGGGGGCCAAGTGGCGCAGTATTTT; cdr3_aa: CASSLGRGGQVAQYF
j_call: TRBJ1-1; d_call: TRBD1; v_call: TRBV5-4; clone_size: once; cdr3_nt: TGTGCCAGCAGCTTCACAGGGGTGGGCACTGAAGCTTTCTTT; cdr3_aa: CASSFTGVGTEAFF
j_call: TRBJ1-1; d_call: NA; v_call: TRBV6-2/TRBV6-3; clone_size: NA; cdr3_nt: TGTGCCAGCAGTCGGAACAGGTACCAGAACACTGAAGCTTTCTTT; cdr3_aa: CASSRNRYQNTEAFF
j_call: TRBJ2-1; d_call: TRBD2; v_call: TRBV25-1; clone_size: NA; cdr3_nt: TGTGCCAGCTCCAGCGGGGGGGCCTACAATGAGCAGTTCTTC; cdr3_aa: CASSSGGAYNEQFF
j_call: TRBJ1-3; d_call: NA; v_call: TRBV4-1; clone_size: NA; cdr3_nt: TGCGCCAGCAGCCAAGGAGACAGGCGATCTGGAAACACCATATATTTT; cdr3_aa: CASSQGDRRSGNTIYF
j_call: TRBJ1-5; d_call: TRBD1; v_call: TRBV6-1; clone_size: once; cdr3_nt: TGTGCCAGCAGTGCCCCAGGGGGCGGGGTCGGCAATCAGCCCCAGCATTTT; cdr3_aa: CASSAPGGGVGNQPQHF
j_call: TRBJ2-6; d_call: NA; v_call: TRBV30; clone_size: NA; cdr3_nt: TGTGCCTGTGGACCAGACTTCTTCTCTGGGGCCAACGTCCTGACTTTC; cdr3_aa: CACGPDFFSGANVLTF